This TCR beta chain was recorded in a study of T cells in Graves' hyperthyroidism and ophthalmopathy. The table lists this clonotype with a few counts. Pregnant or lactating patients were excluded, as were those with uncontrolled infection or other autoimmune disease. Regions amplified from RNA transcripts were the TCR beta CDR3 regions. A first-round RT-PCR of the TCR CDR3 used the HTBI primer set. TCRdb called the multiplex PCR reads again in MiXCR, with one record for every CDR3 protein. The data show a few hundred thousand distinct CDR3 sequences, roughly 15% seen once. Germline loops: CDR1 SNHLY, CDR2 FYNNEI. V shed 2 bases, J shed 3 bases, and the junction held 2 bases outside the gene matches. The CDR3 extends over 14 amino acids.

The V gene is TRBV2, the J gene TRBJ2-3; 7 bases map to TRBD2. Sequenced sample: blood. The clonotype originates from a woman aged 55-75 years with Graves' ophthalmopathy. The CDR3 DNA reads TGTGCCAGCAGTGAACTACTAGCGACAGATACGCAGTATTTT. This translates into CASSELLATDTQYF.